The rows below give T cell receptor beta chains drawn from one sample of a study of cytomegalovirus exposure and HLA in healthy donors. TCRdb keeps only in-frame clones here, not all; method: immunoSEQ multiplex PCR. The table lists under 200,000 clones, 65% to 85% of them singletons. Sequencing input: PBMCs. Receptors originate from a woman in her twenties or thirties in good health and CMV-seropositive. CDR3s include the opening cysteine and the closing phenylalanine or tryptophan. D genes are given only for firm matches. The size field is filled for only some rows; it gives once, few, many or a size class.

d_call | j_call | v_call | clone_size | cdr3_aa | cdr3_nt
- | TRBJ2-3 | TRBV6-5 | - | CASSAGDKSDTQYF | TGTGCCAGCAGTGCCGGGGACAAGTCGGATACGCAGTATTTT
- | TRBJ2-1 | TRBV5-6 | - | CASSLATEQFF | TGTGCCAGCAGCTTGGCGACAGAGCAGTTCTTC
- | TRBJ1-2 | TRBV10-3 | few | CAISDTNYGYTF | TGTGCCATCAGCGACACCAACTATGGCTACACCTTC
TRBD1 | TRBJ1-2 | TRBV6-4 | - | CASSVKFRGRTGGFDGYTF | TGTGCCAGCAGCGTAAAGTTCCGGGGTCGGACAGGGGGCTTCGATGGCTACACCTTC
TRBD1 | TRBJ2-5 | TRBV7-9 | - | CASSFHRDRGGETQYF | TGTGCCAGCAGCTTTCACCGGGACAGGGGTGGAGAGACCCAGTACTTC
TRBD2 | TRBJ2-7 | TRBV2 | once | CASGLAGSYEQYF | TGTGCCAGCGGGCTAGCGGGTTCCTACGAGCAGTACTTC
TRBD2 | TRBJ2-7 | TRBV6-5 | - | CASSYSLLAGDSEQYF | TGTGCCAGCAGTTACTCTCTCCTAGCGGGAGACAGCGAGCAGTACTTC
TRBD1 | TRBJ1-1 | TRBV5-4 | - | CASSERTGAPRAFF | TGTGCCAGCAGCGAAAGGACAGGGGCCCCCCGAGCTTTCTTT
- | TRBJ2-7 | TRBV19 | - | CASSGEDSRLYEQYF | TGTGCCAGTAGTGGAGAGGACAGCCGGTTGTACGAGCAGTACTTC
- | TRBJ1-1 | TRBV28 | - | CASSLVRAAEAFF | TGTGCCAGCAGTTTAGTGAGGGCGGCTGAAGCTTTCTTT
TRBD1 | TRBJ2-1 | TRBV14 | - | CASSPILGQTNNVEQFF | TGTGCCAGCAGCCCTATCTTGGGACAGACAAACAATGTAGAGCAGTTCTTC
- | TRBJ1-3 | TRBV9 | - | CASSVDPERNTIYF | TGTGCCAGCAGCGTAGACCCCGAGAGAAACACCATATATTTT
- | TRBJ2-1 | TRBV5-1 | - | CASSRGQINEQFF | TGCGCCAGCAGCCGTGGACAGATCAATGAGCAGTTCTTC
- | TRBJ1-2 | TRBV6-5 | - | CASSYEGGLGSGYTF | TGTGCCAGCAGTTACGAAGGGGGTTTGGGTTCCGGCTACACCTTC
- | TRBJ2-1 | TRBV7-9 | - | CASSLQNRDYEQFF | TGTGCCAGCAGCTTACAAAACCGGGACTATGAGCAGTTCTTC
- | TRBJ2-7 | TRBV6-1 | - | CASRVGAGPYEQYF | TGTGCCAGCCGTGTGGGAGCTGGCCCCTACGAGCAGTACTTC
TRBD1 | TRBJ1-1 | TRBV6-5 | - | CASRTTGTTEAFF | TGTGCCAGCAGAACGACAGGGACCACTGAAGCTTTCTTT
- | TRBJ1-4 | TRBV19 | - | CASRIQVVATNEKLFF | TGTGCCAGTAGAATACAAGTAGTTGCAACTAATGAAAAACTGTTTTTT
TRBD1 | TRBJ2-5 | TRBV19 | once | CASSIDWRGGWETQYF | TGTGCCAGTAGTATAGACTGGAGAGGGGGCTGGGAGACCCAGTACTTC
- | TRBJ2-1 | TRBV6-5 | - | CASTSPLEQFF | TGTGCCAGCACTAGTCCCCTCGAGCAGTTCTTC
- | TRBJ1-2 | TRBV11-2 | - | CASRSTGSGYTF | TGTGCCAGCAGATCCACAGGGTCTGGCTACACCTTC
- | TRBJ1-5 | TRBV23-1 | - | CATSSGQNDYSNQPQHF | TGCGCTACCAGCAGCGGACAGAACGATTATAGCAATCAGCCCCAGCATTTT
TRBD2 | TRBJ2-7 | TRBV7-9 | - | CASAASGSSYEQYF | TGTGCCAGCGCCGCTAGCGGTAGCTCCTACGAGCAGTACTTC
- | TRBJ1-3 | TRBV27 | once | CASTLPGNTIYF | TGTGCCAGCACGCTACCTGGAAACACCATATATTTT
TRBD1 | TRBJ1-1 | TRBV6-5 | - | CASSRTGVVAEAFF | TGTGCCAGCAGTCGGACAGGGGTCGTCGCTGAAGCTTTCTTT
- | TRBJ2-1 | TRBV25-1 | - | CASSSPLGGANNEQFF | TGTGCCAGCAGTTCCCCCCTTGGGGGGGCAAACAATGAGCAGTTCTTC
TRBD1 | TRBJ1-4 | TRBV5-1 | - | CASSSGTGPEKLFF | TGCGCCAGCAGCTCCGGGACAGGGCCTGAAAAACTGTTTTTT
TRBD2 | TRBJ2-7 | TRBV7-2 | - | CASSGSGGTYEQYF | TGTGCCAGCAGCGGTAGCGGGGGAACCTACGAGCAGTACTTC
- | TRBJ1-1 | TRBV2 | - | CASSPVTGPNTEAFF | TGTGCCAGCAGCCCTGTCACAGGGCCGAACACTGAAGCTTTCTTT
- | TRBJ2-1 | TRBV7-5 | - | CARSLYFAFYNEQFF | TGTGCCAGAAGCTTATACTTTGCGTTCTACAATGAGCAGTTCTTC
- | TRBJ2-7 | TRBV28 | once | CASSLGRIYEQYF | TGTGCCAGCAGTTTAGGGAGGATCTACGAGCAGTACTTC
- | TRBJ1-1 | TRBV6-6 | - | CASRGRGQNTEAFF | TGTGCCAGCAGAGGCCGGGGACAGAACACTGAAGCTTTCTTT
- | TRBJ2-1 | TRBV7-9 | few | CASSLTQGYNNEQFF | TGTGCCAGCAGCTTAACACAGGGATATAACAATGAGCAGTTCTTC
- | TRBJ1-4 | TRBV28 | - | CASSFVSSWGGPNEKLFF | TGTGCCAGCAGTTTTGTCTCCTCTTGGGGGGGCCCGAATGAAAAACTGTTTTTT
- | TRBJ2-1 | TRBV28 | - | CASSSARSYNEQFF | TGTGCCAGCAGTTCGGCTAGATCCTACAATGAGCAGTTCTTC
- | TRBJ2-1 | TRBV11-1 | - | CASSLAKGGQFF | TGTGCCAGCAGCTTAGCCAAAGGGGGGCAGTTCTTC
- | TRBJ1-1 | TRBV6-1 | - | CASQGMNTEAFF | TGTGCCAGTCAGGGGATGAACACTGAAGCTTTCTTT
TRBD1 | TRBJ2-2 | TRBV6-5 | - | CASSYVQGAPAGELFF | TGTGCCAGCAGTTACGTGCAGGGGGCTCCGGCCGGGGAGCTGTTTTTT
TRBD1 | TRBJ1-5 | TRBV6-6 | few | CASRPGTGNNQPQHF | TGTGCCAGCAGGCCCGGGACAGGGAACAATCAGCCCCAGCATTTT
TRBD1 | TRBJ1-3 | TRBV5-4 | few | CASTGQGGNTIYF | TGTGCCAGCACTGGACAGGGCGGAAACACCATATATTTT
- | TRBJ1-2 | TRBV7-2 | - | CASSLDTFGGRSGYTF | TGTGCCAGCAGCCTCGACACTTTCGGGGGGCGCTCTGGCTACACCTTC
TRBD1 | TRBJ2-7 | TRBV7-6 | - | CASSLAGQGYEQYF | TGTGCCAGCAGCTTAGCAGGACAGGGTTACGAGCAGTACTTC
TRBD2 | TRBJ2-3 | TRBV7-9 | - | CASTLVSGREDTQYF | TGTGCCAGCACCTTGGTTAGCGGGAGGGAGGATACGCAGTATTTT
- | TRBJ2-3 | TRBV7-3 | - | CASSLERLSSTDTQYF | TGTGCCAGCAGCTTGGAGAGACTCTCTAGCACAGATACGCAGTATTTT
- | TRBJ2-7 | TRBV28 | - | CASSPTRGYGPYEQYF | TGTGCCAGCAGTCCCACCCGGGGTTACGGCCCCTACGAGCAGTACTTC
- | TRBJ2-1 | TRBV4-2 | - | CASSPRGMGNEQFF | TGTGCCAGCAGTCCAAGGGGAATGGGGAATGAGCAGTTCTTC
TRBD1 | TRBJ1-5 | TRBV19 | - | CASGDSWNQPQHF | TGTGCCAGCGGGGACAGCTGGAATCAGCCCCAGCATTTT
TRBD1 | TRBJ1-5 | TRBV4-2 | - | CASSPGRTGDGNQPQHF | TGTGCCAGCAGCCCCGGACGGACAGGAGATGGCAATCAGCCCCAGCATTTT
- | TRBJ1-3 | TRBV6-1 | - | CASSPQASGNTIYF | TGTGCCAGCAGTCCTCAGGCCTCTGGAAACACCATATATTTT
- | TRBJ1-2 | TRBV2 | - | CASSEGGGYYGYTF | TGTGCCAGCAGTGAGGGCGGGGGGTACTATGGCTACACCTTC
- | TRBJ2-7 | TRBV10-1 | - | CASSEGSGPASYEQYF | TGCGCCAGCAGTGAGGGTAGCGGTCCGGCCTCCTACGAGCAGTACTTC
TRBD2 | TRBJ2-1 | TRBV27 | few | CASSLKQGGYSYNEQFF | TGTGCCAGCAGTTTAAAGCAGGGAGGGTACTCCTACAATGAGCAGTTCTTC
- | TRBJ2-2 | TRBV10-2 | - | CASSATTGSGGELFF | TGCGCCAGCAGTGCTACTACAGGGTCTGGCGGGGAGCTGTTTTTT
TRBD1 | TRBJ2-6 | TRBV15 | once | CATSNGQAGANVLTF | TGTGCCACCAGTAACGGACAGGCTGGGGCCAACGTCCTGACTTTC
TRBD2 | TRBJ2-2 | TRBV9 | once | CASKGRGGNTGELFF | TGTGCCAGCAAGGGGCGGGGGGGGAACACCGGGGAGCTGTTTTTT